This TCR beta chain came from a study of blood T cell repertoires in COVID-19 (dated by TCRdb to the early 2020s). In the study overall: The collaborator samples originated in the United States, Italy and Spain and spanned the acute and convalescent phases of COVID-19. Where available, HLA class I and class II types were obtained from metadata supplied by the sample provider rather than from assay-based typing. The sample metadata nearly always contained a de-identified subject ID, COVID-19 status, age in years and sex. The material from the prospective study consisted of cDNA or gDNA derived from T cells, B-cell-depleted T cells, or PBMCs. The samples were drawn from the first 160 participants of the ongoing ImmuneRACE study and from some 1,300 subjects provided by 6 global collaborators. Deeply sampled blood TCRbeta repertoires from subjects exposed to, actively infected with, or recovered from COVID-19 were included in the dataset. The repertoires were made available in a free public database intended to serve as a resource for research on the immune response to SARS-CoV-2. What the research found in general, with its limitations: Clinical and demographic metadata were provided uncurated, with the amount varying by source and participant.

Comments on this clone: No cognate antigen has been identified for it. No much larger clonotype is one base removed from it; base qualities were not supplied.

CDR1 and CDR2 are read off the germline V gene as SGHNT and YENEEA. The CDR3 covers 13 residues, taking in both the cysteine and the phenylalanine. The DNA shown is the 39-base CDR3, in frame from base 1. Clipping removes 6 bases from V and 6 bases from J, with 7 as the unmatched junction base count. Whole blood was collected in K2EDTA tubes by collaborating institutions according to the institutions' own protocols. Collaborator samples were shipped for TCRbeta analysis as frozen whole blood, isolated PBMCs, or DNA extracted from either sample type. TCRbeta CDR3 regions were amplified from genomic DNA using the immunoSEQ Assay, a bias-controlled multiplex PCR. Turning to the authors' computational methods: Within the assay, amplification of reference gene primers was used to estimate how many nucleated cells each sample contained. To quantify the absolute abundance of each unique TCRbeta CDR3 rearrangement, sequence reads were collapsed and filtered. For each sample, productive Simpson clonality was calculated by taking the square root of Simpson's diversity index across productive rearrangements. TCRdb retrieved this table from immuneACCESS and kept in-frame rearrangements only. Not all clones are present; in checked studies, unresolved V genes account for under half, and no reason is known for the remainder. V and J calls and clone size come straight from that table; D and trimming were deduced from the DNA. Here the sample has some 180,000 clones; about 80% occur a single time. The top ten clones comprise under 13% of the sample.

The specimen was peripheral blood. The rearranged chain carries TRBV11-3 and TRBJ2-7; 8 bases in between match TRBD1. The source is a man between 65 and 85 years old with active or convalescent COVID-19. The DNA reads TGTGCCAGCAGAGATGGACAGGGCCCCGAGCAGTACTTC. Translation gives CASRDGQGPEQYF.